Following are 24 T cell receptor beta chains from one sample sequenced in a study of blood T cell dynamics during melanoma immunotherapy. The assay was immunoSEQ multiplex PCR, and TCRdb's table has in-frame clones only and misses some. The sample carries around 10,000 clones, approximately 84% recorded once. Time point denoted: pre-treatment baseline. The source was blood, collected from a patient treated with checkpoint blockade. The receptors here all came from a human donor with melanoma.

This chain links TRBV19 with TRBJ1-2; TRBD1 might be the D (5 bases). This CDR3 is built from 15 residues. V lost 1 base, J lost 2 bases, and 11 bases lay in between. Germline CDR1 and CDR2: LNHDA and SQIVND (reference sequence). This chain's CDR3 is CASSIGTIYNYGYTF. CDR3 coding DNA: TGTGCCAGTAGTATAGGGACAATTTACAACTATGGCTACACCTTC.

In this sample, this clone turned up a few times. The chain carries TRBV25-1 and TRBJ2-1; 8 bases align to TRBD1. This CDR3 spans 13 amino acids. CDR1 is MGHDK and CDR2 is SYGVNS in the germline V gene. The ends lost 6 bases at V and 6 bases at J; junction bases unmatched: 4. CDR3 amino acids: CASSLTGANEQFF. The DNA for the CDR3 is TGTGCCAGCAGCCTGACAGGGGCCAATGAGCAGTTCTTC.

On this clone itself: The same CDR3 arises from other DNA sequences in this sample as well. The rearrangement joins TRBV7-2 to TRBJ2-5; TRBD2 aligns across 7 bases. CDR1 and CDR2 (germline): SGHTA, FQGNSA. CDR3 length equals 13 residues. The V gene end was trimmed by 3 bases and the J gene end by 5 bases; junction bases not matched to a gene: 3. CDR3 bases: TGTGCCAGCAGCTTCGCGGGGGAGGAGACCCAGTACTTC. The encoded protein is CASSFAGEETQYF. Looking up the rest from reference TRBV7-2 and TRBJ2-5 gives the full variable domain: GAGVSQSPSNKVTEKGKDVELRCDPISGHTALYWYRQSLGQGLEFLIYFQGNSAPDKSGLPSDRFSAERTGGSVSTLTIQRTQQEDSAVYLCASSFAGEETQYFGPGTRLLVL.

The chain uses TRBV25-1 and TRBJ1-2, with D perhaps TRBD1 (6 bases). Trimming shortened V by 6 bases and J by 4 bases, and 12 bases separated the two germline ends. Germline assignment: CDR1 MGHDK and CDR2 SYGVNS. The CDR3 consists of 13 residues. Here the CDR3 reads CASSPGDTYGYTF. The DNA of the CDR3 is TGTGCCAGCAGCCCAGGGGACACCTATGGCTACACCTTC.

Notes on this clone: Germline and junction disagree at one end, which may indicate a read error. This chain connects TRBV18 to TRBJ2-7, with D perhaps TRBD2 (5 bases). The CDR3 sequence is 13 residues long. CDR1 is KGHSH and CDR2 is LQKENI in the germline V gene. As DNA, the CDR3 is TGTGCCAGCTCATCACCGCCGGGGAACGAGCAGTACTTC. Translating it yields CASSSPPGNEQYF. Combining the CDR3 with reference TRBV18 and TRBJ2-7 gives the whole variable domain NAGVMQNPRHLVRRRGQEARLRCSPMKGHSHVYWYRQLPEEGLKFMVYLQKENIIDESGMPKERFSAEFPKEGPSILRIQQVVRGDSAAYFCASSSPPGNEQYFGPGTRLTVT.

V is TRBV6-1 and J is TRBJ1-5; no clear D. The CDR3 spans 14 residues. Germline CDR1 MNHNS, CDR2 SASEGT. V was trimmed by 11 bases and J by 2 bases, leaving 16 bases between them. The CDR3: CAGGRSIGNQPQHF. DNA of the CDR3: TGTGCCGGAGGGCGGTCGATCGGCAATCAGCCCCAGCATTTT.

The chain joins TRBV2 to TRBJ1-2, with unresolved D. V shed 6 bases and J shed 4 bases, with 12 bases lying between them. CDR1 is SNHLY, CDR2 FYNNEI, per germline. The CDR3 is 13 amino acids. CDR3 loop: CASSHPRSYGYTF. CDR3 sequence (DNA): TGTGCCAGCAGCCACCCTAGGAGCTATGGCTACACCTTC.

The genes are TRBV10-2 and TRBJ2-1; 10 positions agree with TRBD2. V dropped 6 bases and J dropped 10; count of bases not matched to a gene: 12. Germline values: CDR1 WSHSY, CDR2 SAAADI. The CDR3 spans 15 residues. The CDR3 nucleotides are TGCGCCAGCAGGACAACCAGCGGGGGGGCGTGGGAGCAGTTCTTC. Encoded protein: CASRTTSGGAWEQFF.

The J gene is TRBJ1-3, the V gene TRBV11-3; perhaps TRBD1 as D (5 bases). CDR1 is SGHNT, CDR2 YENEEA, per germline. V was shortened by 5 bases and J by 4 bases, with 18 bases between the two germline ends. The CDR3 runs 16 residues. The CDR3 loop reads CASSPPGTFLGNTIYF. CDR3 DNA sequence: TGTGCCAGCAGCCCTCCCGGGACGTTCTTGGGAAACACCATATATTTT.

The CDR3 is CASSTPSSHLDTQYF. CDR3 DNA: TGTGCCAGCAGCACGCCCTCCTCCCATCTTGATACGCAGTATTTT. This chain joins TRBV9 and TRBJ2-3, with D uncertain. CDR3 length equals 15 residues. Germline V gives CDR1 SGDLS, CDR2 YYNGEE. V dropped 4 bases and J dropped 6 bases, with 18 bases sitting between them.

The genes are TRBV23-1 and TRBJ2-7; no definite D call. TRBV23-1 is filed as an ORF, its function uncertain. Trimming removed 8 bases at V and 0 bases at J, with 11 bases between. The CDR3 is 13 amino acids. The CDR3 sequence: CASPGRFSYEQYF. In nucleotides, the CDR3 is TGCGCCAGCCCAGGACGGTTCTCCTACGAGCAGTACTTC.

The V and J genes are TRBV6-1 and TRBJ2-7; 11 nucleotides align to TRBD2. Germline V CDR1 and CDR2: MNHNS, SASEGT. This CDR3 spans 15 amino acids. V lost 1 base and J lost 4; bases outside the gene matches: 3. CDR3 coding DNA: TGTGCCAGCAGTGAAGAAGTAGCGGGGGGGTACGAGCAGTACTTC. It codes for CASSEEVAGGYEQYF.

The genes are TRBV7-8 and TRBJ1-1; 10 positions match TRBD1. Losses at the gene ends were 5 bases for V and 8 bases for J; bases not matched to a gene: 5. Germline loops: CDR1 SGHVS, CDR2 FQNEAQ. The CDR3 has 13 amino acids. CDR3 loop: CASSLRDRGEAFF. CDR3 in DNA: TGTGCCAGCAGCCTCCGGGACAGGGGAGAAGCTTTCTTT. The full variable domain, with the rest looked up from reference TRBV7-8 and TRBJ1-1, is GAGVSQSPRYKVAKRGQDVALRCDPISGHVSLFWYQQALGQGPEFLTYFQNEAQLDKSGLPSDRFFAERPEGSVSTLKIQRTQQEDSAVYLCASSLRDRGEAFFGQGTRLTVV.

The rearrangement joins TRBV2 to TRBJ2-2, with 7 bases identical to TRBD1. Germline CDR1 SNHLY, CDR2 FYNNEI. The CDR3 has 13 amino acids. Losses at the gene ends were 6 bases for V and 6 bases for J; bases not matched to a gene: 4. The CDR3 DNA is TGTGCCAGCAGAGGGGGCGCATCCGGGGAGCTGTTTTTT. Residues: CASRGGASGELFF.

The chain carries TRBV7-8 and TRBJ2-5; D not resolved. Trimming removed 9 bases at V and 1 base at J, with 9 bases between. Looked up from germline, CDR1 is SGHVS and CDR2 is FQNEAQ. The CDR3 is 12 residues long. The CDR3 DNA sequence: TGTGCCAGTATGCGGTTCCAAGAGACCCAGTACTTC. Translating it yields CASMRFQETQYF. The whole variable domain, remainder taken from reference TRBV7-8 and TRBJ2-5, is GAGVSQSPRYKVAKRGQDVALRCDPISGHVSLFWYQQALGQGPEFLTYFQNEAQLDKSGLPSDRFFAERPEGSVSTLKIQRTQQEDSAVYLCASMRFQETQYFGPGTRLLVL.

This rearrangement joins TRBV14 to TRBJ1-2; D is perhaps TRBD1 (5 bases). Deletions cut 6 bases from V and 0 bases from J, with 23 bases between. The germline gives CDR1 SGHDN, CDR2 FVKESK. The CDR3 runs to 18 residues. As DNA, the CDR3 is TGTGCCAGCAGGCATAGAGGCGACGGAGGGGAAGCTAACTATGGCTACACCTTC. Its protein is CASRHRGDGGEANYGYTF.

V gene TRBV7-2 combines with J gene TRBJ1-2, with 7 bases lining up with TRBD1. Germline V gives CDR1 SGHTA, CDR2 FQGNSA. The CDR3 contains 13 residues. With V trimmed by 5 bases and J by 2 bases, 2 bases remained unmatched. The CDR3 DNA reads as TGTGCCAGCAGCGTGACAGGGAACTATGGCTACACCTTC. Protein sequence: CASSVTGNYGYTF. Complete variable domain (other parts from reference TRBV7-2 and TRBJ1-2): GAGVSQSPSNKVTEKGKDVELRCDPISGHTALYWYRQSLGQGLEFLIYFQGNSAPDKSGLPSDRFSAERTGGSVSTLTIQRTQQEDSAVYLCASSVTGNYGYTFGSGTRLTVV.

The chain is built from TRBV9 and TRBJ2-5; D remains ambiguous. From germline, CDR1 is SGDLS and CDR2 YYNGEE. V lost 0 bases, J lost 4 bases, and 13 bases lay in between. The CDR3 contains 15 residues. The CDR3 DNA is TGTGCCAGCAGCGTAGGCGACCCAGCCGGAGAGACCCAGTACTTC. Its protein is CASSVGDPAGETQYF.

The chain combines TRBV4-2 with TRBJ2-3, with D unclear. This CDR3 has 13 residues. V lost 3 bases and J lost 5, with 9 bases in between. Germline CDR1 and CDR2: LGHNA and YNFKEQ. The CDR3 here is CASSQFDRDTQYF. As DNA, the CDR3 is TGTGCCAGCAGCCAGTTTGACCGAGATACGCAGTATTTT.

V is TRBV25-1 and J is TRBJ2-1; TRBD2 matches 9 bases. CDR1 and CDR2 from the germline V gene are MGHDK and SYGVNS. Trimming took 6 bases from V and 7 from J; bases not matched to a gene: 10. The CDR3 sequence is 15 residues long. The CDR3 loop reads CASSPLAGGQNEQFF. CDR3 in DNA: TGTGCCAGCAGCCCACTTGCGGGGGGGCAGAATGAGCAGTTCTTC.

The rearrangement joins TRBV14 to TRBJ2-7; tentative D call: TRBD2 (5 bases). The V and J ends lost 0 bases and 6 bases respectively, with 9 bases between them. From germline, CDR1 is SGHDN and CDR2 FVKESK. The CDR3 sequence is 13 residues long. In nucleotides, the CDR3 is TGTGCCAGCAGCCAAGAGCGGGTCGGCGAGCAGTACTTC. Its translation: CASSQERVGEQYF.

DNA for the CDR3: TGTGCCAGCAGTTCACCCGTTAGGGCGGGGGCTAGAGATACGCAGTATTTT. It encodes CASSSPVRAGARDTQYF. V is TRBV28 and J is TRBJ2-3; possible D gene TRBD2, 7 bases. CDR1 is MDHEN, CDR2 SYDVKM, per germline. The CDR3 spans 17 residues. V dropped 4 bases and J dropped 5 bases, with 22 bases sitting between them.

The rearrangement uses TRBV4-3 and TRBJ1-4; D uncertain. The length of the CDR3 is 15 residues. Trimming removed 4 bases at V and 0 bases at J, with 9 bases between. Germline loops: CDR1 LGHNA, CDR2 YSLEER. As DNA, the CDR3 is TGCGCCAGCAGCCCCGACGGAGCAACTAATGAAAAACTGTTTTTT. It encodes CASSPDGATNEKLFF.

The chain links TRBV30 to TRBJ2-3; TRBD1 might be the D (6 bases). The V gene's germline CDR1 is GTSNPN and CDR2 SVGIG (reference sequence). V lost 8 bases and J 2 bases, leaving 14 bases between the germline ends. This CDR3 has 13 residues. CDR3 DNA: TGTGCCGGAAACAGGGAATCCACAGATACGCAGTATTTT. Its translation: CAGNRESTDTQYF.